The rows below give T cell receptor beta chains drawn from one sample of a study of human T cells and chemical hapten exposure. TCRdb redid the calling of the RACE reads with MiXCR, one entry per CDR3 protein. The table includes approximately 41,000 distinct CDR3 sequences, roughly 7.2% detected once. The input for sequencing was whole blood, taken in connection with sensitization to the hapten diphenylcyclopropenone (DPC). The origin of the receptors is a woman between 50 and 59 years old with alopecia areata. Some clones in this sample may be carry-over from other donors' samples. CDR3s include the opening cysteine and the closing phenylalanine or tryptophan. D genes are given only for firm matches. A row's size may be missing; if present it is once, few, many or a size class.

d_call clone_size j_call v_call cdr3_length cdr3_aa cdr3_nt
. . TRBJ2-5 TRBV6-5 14 CASRTRGGTVTQYF TGTGCCAGCAGGACCCGAGGAGGGACGGTGACCCAGTACTTC
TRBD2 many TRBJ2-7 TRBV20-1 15 CSARGGVAGFYEQYF TGCAGTGCTAGGGGCGGGGTAGCGGGATTCTACGAGCAGTACTTC
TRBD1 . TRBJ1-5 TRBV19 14 CASTPDRVSQPQHF TGTGCCAGTACCCCCGACAGGGTCAGTCAGCCCCAGCATTTT
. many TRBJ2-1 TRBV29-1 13 CSVDPGTVNEQFF TGCAGCGTTGACCCCGGGACTGTCAATGAGCAGTTCTTC
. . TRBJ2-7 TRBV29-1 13 CSVSGAQGHEQYF TGCAGCGTCTCAGGGGCGCAGGGCCACGAGCAGTACTTC
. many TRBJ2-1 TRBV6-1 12 CASSQHGYEQFF TGTGCCAGCAGCCAACACGGGTATGAGCAGTTCTTC
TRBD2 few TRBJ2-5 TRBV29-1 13 CSVPGTSGETQYF TGCAGCGTTCCCGGGACTAGCGGAGAGACCCAGTACTTC
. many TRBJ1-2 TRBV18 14 CASSPLKRDYGYTF TGTGCCAGCTCACCGTTGAAAAGGGACTATGGCTACACCTTC
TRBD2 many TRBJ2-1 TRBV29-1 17 CSVVGLAGVHHYNEQFF TGCAGCGTTGTGGGACTAGCGGGAGTACATCACTACAATGAGCAGTTCTTC
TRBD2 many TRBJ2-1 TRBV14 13 CASSQGSSGTKFF TGTGCCAGCAGCCAAGGGTCTAGCGGGACGAAATTCTTC
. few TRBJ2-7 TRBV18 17 CASSPLGLTGTSYEQYF TGTGCCAGCTCACCATTAGGGCTTACCGGAACGTCGTACGAGCAGTACTTC
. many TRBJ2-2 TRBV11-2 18 CASSLDAYSADRTGELFF TGTGCCAGCAGCTTAGACGCGTATAGCGCTGATAGGACCGGGGAGCTGTTTTTT
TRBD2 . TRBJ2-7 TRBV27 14 CASSLGGAGYEQYF TGTGCCAGCAGTTTGGGAGGGGCGGGCTACGAGCAGTACTTC
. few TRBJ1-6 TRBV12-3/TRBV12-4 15 CASRITSSYNSPLHF TGTGCAAGCAGGATAACGAGCTCCTATAATTCACCCCTCCACTTT
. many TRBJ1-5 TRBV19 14 CASNPVGSNQPQHF TGTGCCAGTAACCCTGTGGGGAGTAATCAGCCCCAGCATTTT
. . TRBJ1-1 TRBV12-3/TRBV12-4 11 CASRGNTEAFF TGTGCCAGCAGGGGCAACACTGAAGCTTTCTTT
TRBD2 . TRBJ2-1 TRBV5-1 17 CASSLAGLAGAYNEQFF TGCGCCAGCAGCTTGGCTGGGCTAGCGGGAGCCTACAATGAGCAGTTCTTC
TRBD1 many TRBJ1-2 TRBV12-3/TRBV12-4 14 CASSSIQTGFGYTF TGTGCCAGCAGTTCAATCCAGACAGGGTTTGGCTACACCTTC
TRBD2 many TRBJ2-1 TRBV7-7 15 CASSLTASGREGQFF TGTGCTAGCAGCTTAACGGCTAGCGGGAGAGAAGGGCAGTTCTTC
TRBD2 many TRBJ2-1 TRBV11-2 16 CASSSLAGGGLHEQFF TGTGCCAGCAGCTCCCTTGCGGGAGGCGGCCTCCATGAGCAGTTCTTC
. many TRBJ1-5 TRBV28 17 CASSLSVTSWNNQPQHF TGTGCCAGCAGTTTATCCGTGACAAGTTGGAACAATCAGCCCCAGCATTTT
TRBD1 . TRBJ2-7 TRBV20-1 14 CSAHFGQGAGEQYF TGCAGTGCTCATTTCGGACAGGGGGCCGGAGAGCAGTACTTC
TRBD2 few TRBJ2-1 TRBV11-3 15 CASSPPGTSFNEQFF TGTGCCAGCAGCCCACCCGGGACTAGTTTCAATGAGCAGTTCTTC
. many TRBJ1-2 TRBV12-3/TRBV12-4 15 CASRPRGDLFSGYTF TGTGCCAGCAGGCCCAGAGGGGATCTATTCTCTGGCTACACCTTC
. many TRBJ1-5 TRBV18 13 CASSPSGNQPQHF TGTGCCAGCTCACCATCAGGCAATCAGCCCCAGCATTTT
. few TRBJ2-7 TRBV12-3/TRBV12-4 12 CASSPQGGEQYF TGTGCCAGCAGTCCACAGGGCGGCGAGCAGTACTTC
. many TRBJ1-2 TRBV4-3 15 CASSQGQLALLGYTF TGCGCCAGCAGCCAAGGTCAGCTCGCCCTCCTAGGCTACACCTTC
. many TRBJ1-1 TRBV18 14 CASSPGGAGTEAFF TGTGCCAGCTCACCTGGAGGGGCTGGCACTGAAGCTTTCTTT
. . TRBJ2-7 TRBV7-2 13 CASSLGPSYEQYF TGTGCCAGCAGCTTAGGCCCTTCTTACGAGCAGTACTTC
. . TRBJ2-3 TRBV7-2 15 CASSLSLGSTDTQYF TGTGCCAGCAGCTTGAGCTTGGGGAGCACAGATACGCAGTATTTT
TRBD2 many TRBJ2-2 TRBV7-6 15 CASRLAGGSTGELFF TGTGCCAGCAGACTAGCGGGAGGGAGTACCGGGGAGCTGTTTTTT
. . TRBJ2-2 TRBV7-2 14 CASSLQGATGELFF TGTGCCAGCAGCTTACAAGGGGCAACCGGGGAGCTGTTTTTT
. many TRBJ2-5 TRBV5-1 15 CASSLEAPSQETQYF TGCGCCAGCAGCTTGGAGGCACCATCACAAGAGACCCAGTACTTC
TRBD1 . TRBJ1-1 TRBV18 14 CASATQGANTEAFF TGTGCCAGCGCCACGCAGGGGGCCAACACTGAAGCTTTCTTT